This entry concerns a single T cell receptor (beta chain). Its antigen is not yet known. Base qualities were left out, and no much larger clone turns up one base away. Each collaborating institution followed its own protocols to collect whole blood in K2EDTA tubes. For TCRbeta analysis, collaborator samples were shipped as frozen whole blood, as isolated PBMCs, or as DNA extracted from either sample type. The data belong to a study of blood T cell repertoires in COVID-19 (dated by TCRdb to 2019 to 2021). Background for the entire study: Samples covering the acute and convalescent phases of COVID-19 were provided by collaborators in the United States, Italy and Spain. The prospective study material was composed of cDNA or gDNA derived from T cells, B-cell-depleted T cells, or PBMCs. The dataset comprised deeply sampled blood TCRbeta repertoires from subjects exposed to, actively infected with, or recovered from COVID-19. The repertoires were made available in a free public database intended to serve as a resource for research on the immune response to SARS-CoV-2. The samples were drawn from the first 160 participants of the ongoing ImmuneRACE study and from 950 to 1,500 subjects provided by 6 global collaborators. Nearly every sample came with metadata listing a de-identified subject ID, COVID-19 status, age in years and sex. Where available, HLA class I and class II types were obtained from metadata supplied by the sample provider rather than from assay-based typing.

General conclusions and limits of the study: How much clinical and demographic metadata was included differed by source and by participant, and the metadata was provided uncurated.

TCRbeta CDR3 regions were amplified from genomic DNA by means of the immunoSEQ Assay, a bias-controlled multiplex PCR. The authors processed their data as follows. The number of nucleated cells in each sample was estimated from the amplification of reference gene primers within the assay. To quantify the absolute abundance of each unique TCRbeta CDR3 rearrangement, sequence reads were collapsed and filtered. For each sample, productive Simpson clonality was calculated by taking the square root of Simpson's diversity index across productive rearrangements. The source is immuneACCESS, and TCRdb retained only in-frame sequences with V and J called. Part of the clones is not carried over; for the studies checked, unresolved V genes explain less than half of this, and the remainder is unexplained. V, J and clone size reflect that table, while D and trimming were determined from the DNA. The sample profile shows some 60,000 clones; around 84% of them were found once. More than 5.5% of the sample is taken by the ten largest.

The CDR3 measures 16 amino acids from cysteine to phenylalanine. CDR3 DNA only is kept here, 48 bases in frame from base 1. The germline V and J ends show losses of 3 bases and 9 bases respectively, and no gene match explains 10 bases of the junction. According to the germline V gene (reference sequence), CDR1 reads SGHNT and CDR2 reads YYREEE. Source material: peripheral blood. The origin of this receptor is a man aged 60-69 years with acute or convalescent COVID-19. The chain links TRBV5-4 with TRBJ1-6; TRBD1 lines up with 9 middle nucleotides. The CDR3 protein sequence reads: CASSSPGQGSSSPLHF. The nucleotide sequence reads TGTGCCAGCAGCTCTCCGGGACAGGGAAGTAGTTCACCCCTCCACTTT. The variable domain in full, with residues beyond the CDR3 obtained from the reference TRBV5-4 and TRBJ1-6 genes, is ETGVTQSPTHLIKTRGQQVTLRCSSQSGHNTVSWYQQALGQGPQFIFQYYREEENGRGNFPPRFSGLQFPNYSSELNVNALELDDSALYLCASSSPGQGSSSPLHFGNGTRLTVT.